This passage covers 24 T cell receptor beta chains from one sample sequenced in a study of blood T cell repertoires in COVID-19. Profiling relied on immunoSEQ multiplex PCR, and the TCRdb table lists in-frame clones only, not all of them. Of some 200,000 clones in the sample, roughly 90% were seen once. Sequenced material: PBMCs or T cells enriched from blood (not recorded which). The receptors were sampled from a woman in her 30s who had recovered from COVID-19.

This clone came up once. The chain employs TRBV7-8 and TRBJ2-5; D not resolved. Germline V CDR1 and CDR2: SGHVS, FQNEAQ. V gave up 5 bases and J gave up 3 bases, with 13 bases separating them. The CDR3 is made up of 14 amino acids. CDR3 nucleotide sequence: TGTGCCAGCAGCGAGAGTATTCGGGAAGAGACCCAGTACTTC. As protein: CASSESIREETQYF. The variable domain in full, with the rest retrieved from reference TRBV7-8 and TRBJ2-5, is GAGVSQSPRYKVAKRGQDVALRCDPISGHVSLFWYQQALGQGPEFLTYFQNEAQLDKSGLPSDRFFAERPEGSVSTLKIQRTQQEDSAVYLCASSESIREETQYFGPGTRLLVL.

About this clone: Different DNA sequences within this sample yield the same CDR3. The rearrangement joins TRBV6-5 to TRBJ2-2; a weak D match, TRBD1 (6 bases). CDR1 and CDR2 from the germline V gene are MNHEY and SVGAGI. This CDR3 contains 14 residues. The V gene lost 5 bases and the J gene lost 8 bases, with 15 bases spanning the gap. This chain's CDR3 is CASSRQEVTGELFF. The DNA of the CDR3 is TGTGCCAGCAGTCGACAGGAGGTCACTGGGGAGCTGTTTTTT.

The J gene is TRBJ2-7, the V gene TRBV5-4, with 13 bases lining up with TRBD2. The germline V gene has CDR1 SGHNT and CDR2 YYREEE (reference sequence). The CDR3 length is 17 residues. The trim removed 4 bases at V and 1 base at J, leaving 8 bases unmatched. CDR3 sequence (DNA): TGTGCCAGCAGCCTCCTTCGACTAGCGGGGGGTTCCTACGAGCAGTACTTC. This gives the protein CASSLLRLAGGSYEQYF. The whole variable domain, filled in from reference TRBV5-4 and TRBJ2-7, reads ETGVTQSPTHLIKTRGQQVTLRCSSQSGHNTVSWYQQALGQGPQFIFQYYREEENGRGNFPPRFSGLQFPNYSSELNVNALELDDSALYLCASSLLRLAGGSYEQYFGPGTRLTVT.

V and J are TRBV18 and TRBJ1-1; D unresolved. This CDR3 is 15 amino acids long. The germline V and J ends were trimmed by 1 base and 3 bases, with 12 bases remaining between them. In germline, CDR1 is KGHSH, CDR2 LQKENI. Written as DNA, the CDR3 is TGTGCCAGCTCACCACAGGGAGGAAGGGACACTGAAGCTTTCTTT. This sequence encodes CASSPQGGRDTEAFF.

V is TRBV11-2 and J is TRBJ2-5; D is unclear. This CDR3 has 15 amino acids. V was cut by 1 base and J by 4 bases, with 13 bases left in between. CDR1 and CDR2 from the germline V gene are SGHAT and FQNNGV. The CDR3 spells CASSLVSGPGETQYF. Written as DNA, the CDR3 is TGTGCCAGCAGCTTAGTTTCAGGCCCCGGAGAGACCCAGTACTTC. Filled out from reference TRBV11-2 and TRBJ2-5, the complete variable domain reads EAGVAQSPRYKIIEKRQSVAFWCNPISGHATLYWYQQILGQGPKLLIQFQNNGVVDDSQLPKDRFSAERLKGVDSTLKIQPAKLEDSAVYLCASSLVSGPGETQYFGPGTRLLVL.

The CDR3 loop is CASSHAWTDPRGYTF. The CDR3, as DNA: TGCGCCAGCAGCCATGCTTGGACAGACCCTAGGGGCTACACCTTC. The chain carries TRBV4-3 and TRBJ1-2; D perhaps matches TRBD1 (6 bases). The CDR3 runs to 15 residues. The germline V gene has CDR1 LGHNA and CDR2 YSLEER. V was cut by 3 bases and J by 8 bases, with 19 bases left in between.

This chain links TRBV5-5 with TRBJ1-5, with a weak D call TRBD1 (5 bases). The germline V gene has CDR1 SGHKS and CDR2 YYEKEE (reference sequence). V lost 0 bases and J 0 bases, leaving 10 bases between the germline ends. The CDR3 contains 16 residues. This CDR3 is CASSLVGGASNQPQHF. The DNA for the CDR3 is TGTGCCAGCAGCTTGGTTGGAGGGGCTAGCAATCAGCCCCAGCATTTT.

The CDR3 DNA follows: TGCGCCAGCGGCCTAAGGGGGGGCCTAGATACGCAGTATTTT. This translates into CASGLRGGLDTQYF. The rearrangement links TRBV5-1 to TRBJ2-3; D may be TRBD2 (7 bases). Germline-derived CDR1 and CDR2 are SGHRS and YFSETQ. This CDR3 comprises 14 residues. Trimming took off 7 bases at V and 5 bases at J, with 17 bases between the two ends. Supplemented by reference TRBV5-1 and TRBJ2-3, the full variable domain reads KAGVTQTPRYLIKTRGQQVTLSCSPISGHRSVSWYQQTPGQGLQFLFEYFSETQRNKGNFPGRFSGRQFSNSRSEMNVSTLELGDSALYLCASGLRGGLDTQYFGPGTRLTVL.

V and J are TRBV9 and TRBJ1-1; 7 bases are shared with TRBD1. After removal of 4 bases from V and 5 bases from J, the junction contained 8 bases not matched to a gene. The CDR3 contains 14 residues. CDR1 is SGDLS, CDR2 YYNGEE, per germline. The CDR3 sequence: CASSPQGVGTEAFF. In DNA, the CDR3 is TGTGCCAGCAGCCCTCAGGGGGTCGGGACTGAAGCTTTCTTT.

The chain uses TRBV19 and TRBJ2-2; 8 nucleotides agree with TRBD2. Germline trimming cut 6 bases from V and 7 bases from J; bases unmatched to any gene: 7. CDR1 and CDR2 from the germline V gene are LNHDA and SQIVND (reference sequence). The CDR3 runs to 14 residues. DNA for the CDR3: TGTGCCAGTAGACCCGGGGGGGCCGGCGGGGAGCTGTTTTTT. This sequence encodes CASRPGGAGGELFF.

The rearrangement uses TRBV6-6 and TRBJ1-1; D might be TRBD1 (5 bases). The germline V gene encodes CDR1 MNHNY and CDR2 SVGAGI (reference sequence). The CDR3 runs 15 residues. Between the trimmed V and J ends, which lost 2 bases and 6 bases, there was a span of 16 bases. CDR3 sequence (DNA): TGTGCCAGCAGTTACGCCTCCGGGACTCGCGCTGAAGCTTTCTTT. Its protein product is CASSYASGTRAEAFF.

The chain joins TRBV18 to TRBJ1-5; TRBD1 matches 9 bases. CDR1 is KGHSH, CDR2 LQKENI, per germline. The CDR3 loop spans 17 amino acids. With 2 bases clipped from V and 1 base from J, the junction kept 6 bases outside the gene matches. The CDR3 protein is CASSPGTGTGSNQPQHF. For the CDR3, the DNA is TGTGCCAGCTCACCAGGAACCGGGACAGGGAGCAATCAGCCCCAGCATTTT.

CDR3 residues: CASSSSGRGYNEQFF. The CDR3, as DNA: TGTGCCAGCAGTTCGAGCGGGAGGGGTTACAATGAGCAGTTCTTC. V is TRBV27 and J is TRBJ2-1; TRBD2 aligns across 10 bases. CDR1 and CDR2 from the germline V gene are MNHEY and SMNVEV (reference sequence). The CDR3 runs 15 residues. With 4 bases clipped from V and 4 bases from J, the junction kept 4 bases outside the gene matches.

The CDR3 sequence: CASSVADSTYEQYF. The CDR3 nucleotides read TGTGCCAGCAGCGTAGCCGACAGCACCTACGAGCAGTACTTC. The chain carries TRBV9 and TRBJ2-7; tentatively, D is TRBD1 (5 bases). The CDR3 is 14 amino acids. V dropped 0 bases and J dropped 2 bases, with 9 bases sitting between them. Germline CDR1 and CDR2: SGDLS and YYNGEE.

The CDR3 spells CASSHKRGRTNEQFF. The CDR3 region has the DNA TGTGCCAGCAGCCATAAGCGGGGTCGTACAAATGAGCAGTTCTTC. The rearrangement uses TRBV3-1 (or the pseudogene TRBV3-2) and TRBJ2-1; the match to TRBD2 covers 7 bases. The CDR3 has 15 amino acids. The germline CDR1 and CDR2 sequences are LGHDT and YNNKEL (reference sequence). V lost 3 bases and J lost 7; bases outside the gene matches: 9.

The V and J genes are TRBV6-6 and TRBJ1-5; 8 bases map to TRBD1. The CDR3 consists of 16 residues. Germline trimming cut 5 bases from V and 1 base from J; bases unmatched to any gene: 7. The germline gives CDR1 MNHNY, CDR2 SVGAGI (reference sequence). CDR3 in DNA: TGTGCCAGCAGTCAGGGGCGGACAGGGAGCAATCAGCCCCAGCATTTT. Residues: CASSQGRTGSNQPQHF.

The chain employs TRBV6-1 and TRBJ2-1; 12 bases line up with TRBD2. Germline CDR1 reads MNHNS; CDR2 reads SASEGT. V gave up 3 bases and J gave up 4 bases; unmatched junction bases: 4. CDR3 length: 16 amino acids. The CDR3 nucleotides read TGTGCCAGCAGTGAGACCGGGACTAGCGGGTACAATGAGCAGTTCTTC. Translation gives CASSETGTSGYNEQFF.

A single count supports this clone. The CDR3 here is CASSLETGGLTYEQYF. The CDR3 DNA reads TGTGCCAGCAGCTTGGAAACAGGGGGCCTTACCTACGAGCAGTACTTC. The J gene is TRBJ2-7, the V gene TRBV5-8; 9 positions match TRBD1. The CDR3 runs to 16 residues. Germline trimming cut 0 bases from V and 2 bases from J; bases unmatched to any gene: 6. Germline V gene sequence: CDR1 SGHTS, CDR2 YDEGEE.

This clone was seen a few times. The chain has TRBV6-5 and TRBJ2-3, with TRBD1 identical over 7 bases. This CDR3 comprises 15 residues. V lost 3 bases and J lost 6; bases outside the gene matches: 9. Germline CDR1 MNHEY, CDR2 SVGAGI. The CDR3 DNA reads TGTGCCAGCAGTTATGGTAGGGGGCGCGTGGATACGCAGTATTTT. Translated: CASSYGRGRVDTQYF.

This sequence joins TRBV19 and TRBJ2-7; 9 positions match TRBD1. CDR3 length equals 13 residues. V gave up 7 bases and J gave up 6 bases; unmatched junction bases: 7. Germline loops: CDR1 LNHDA, CDR2 SQIVND (reference sequence). The CDR3 region is CASTPDRGSEQYF. CDR3 DNA: TGTGCCAGTACCCCGGACAGGGGCAGCGAGCAGTACTTC.

J is TRBJ2-5 and V is TRBV11-2; a possible D gene is TRBD2 (5 bases). Germline values: CDR1 SGHAT, CDR2 FQNNGV. V lost 4 bases to trimming and J lost 4 bases, with 19 bases between them. The CDR3 runs 16 residues. This chain's CDR3 is CASSSPQDSSRETQYF. The DNA for the CDR3 is TGTGCCAGCAGCTCCCCCCAGGACTCCTCCCGAGAGACCCAGTACTTC.

This chain uses TRBV10-3 with TRBJ1-5, with a tentative D call TRBD1 (5 bases). The CDR3 has 15 residues. The V and J ends lost 4 bases and 4 bases respectively, with 14 bases between them. Germline loops: CDR1 ENHRY, CDR2 SYGVKD. CDR3 DNA sequence: TGTGCCATCAGTGCCTCGGGGGAGATTAATCAGCCCCAGCATTTT. Translated, it gives CAISASGEINQPQHF.

This sequence joins TRBV29-1 and TRBJ1-4; D unclear. V dropped 6 bases and J dropped 6 bases, with 11 bases sitting between them. Germline CDR1 is SQVTM and CDR2 is ANQGSEA. This CDR3 region has 12 residues. The CDR3 DNA follows: TGCAGCGTGTCCAGTTCCGATGAAAAACTGTTTTTT. Protein sequence: CSVSSSDEKLFF.

This clone showed up just once. The rearrangement uses TRBV24-1 and TRBJ1-2; tentatively, D is TRBD1 (6 bases). The CDR3 spans 15 residues. V dropped 2 bases and J dropped 2 bases, with 11 bases sitting between them. Germline CDR1 reads KGHDR; CDR2 reads SFDVKD. CDR3 in amino acids: CATSDSRTENYGYTF. CDR3 coding DNA: TGTGCCACCAGTGATTCCAGGACAGAGAACTATGGCTACACCTTC.